This record covers a single TCR beta chain. What antigen it recognizes has not been identified. No clone much larger than this one lies a single base away; base qualities are absent. The data originate from a study of blood T cell repertoires in COVID-19 (dated by TCRdb to 2019 to 2021). Regarding the research as a whole: Samples from collaborators originated in the United States, Italy and Spain and spanned both the acute and convalescent phases of COVID-19. The prospective study material was composed of cDNA or gDNA derived from T cells, B-cell-depleted T cells, or PBMCs. The dataset comprised deeply sampled blood TCRbeta repertoires from subjects exposed to, actively infected with, or recovered from COVID-19. The repertoires were released in a freely available public database intended as a resource for research on the immune response to SARS-CoV-2. The samples were drawn from the first 160 participants of the ongoing ImmuneRACE study and from 1,254 subjects provided by 6 global collaborators. Nearly every sample came with metadata listing a de-identified subject ID, COVID-19 status, age in years and sex. Where HLA class I and class II types were available, the types were taken from metadata supplied by the sample provider, not from assay-based typing.

The immunoSEQ Assay, a bias-controlled multiplex PCR, was used to amplify TCRbeta CDR3 regions from genomic DNA. The study's processing was this. Nucleated cell counts per sample were estimated from amplification of reference gene primers within the assay. To quantify the absolute abundance of each unique TCRbeta CDR3 rearrangement, sequence reads were collapsed and filtered. For each sample, productive Simpson clonality was calculated as the square root of Simpson's diversity index over productive rearrangements. The immuneACCESS repertoire file appears here via TCRdb, limited to in-frame rearrangements. These files lack a portion of the clones; in checked studies, under half of the deficit traces to unresolved V genes, and the cause of the others is not known. Clone size and the V and J calls come from that table; the DNA yielded D and trimming. This sample lists about 300,000 clones; around four fifths were detected once. The ten biggest clones cover around 1.2% of the sample.

Collaborating institutions collected whole blood in K2EDTA tubes following their own protocols. Collaborator samples were shipped for TCRbeta analysis as frozen whole blood, isolated PBMCs, or DNA extracted from either sample type. Points the paper makes about the study in general: The quantity of clinical and demographic metadata differed by source and by participant and was supplied without curation.

CDR1 is given as LGHNA and CDR2 as YSLEER, both from the germline V gene. The CDR3, from cysteine to phenylalanine, totals 15 residues. Of all the DNA, just the CDR3 is kept, 45 bases in frame from base 1. The germline V end is reduced by 0 bases and the J end by 7 bases; junction bases left unmatched: 5. Sequenced material: peripheral blood. The chain is encoded by TRBV4-3 joined to TRBJ2-1; TRBD2 aligns with 8 central bases. This TCR was sampled from a woman aged 45-65 years with acute or convalescent COVID-19. The nucleotide sequence reads TGCGCCAGCAGCCAAGATCCTAGCGGGTGGAATGAGCAGTTCTTC. This is translated as CASSQDPSGWNEQFF.